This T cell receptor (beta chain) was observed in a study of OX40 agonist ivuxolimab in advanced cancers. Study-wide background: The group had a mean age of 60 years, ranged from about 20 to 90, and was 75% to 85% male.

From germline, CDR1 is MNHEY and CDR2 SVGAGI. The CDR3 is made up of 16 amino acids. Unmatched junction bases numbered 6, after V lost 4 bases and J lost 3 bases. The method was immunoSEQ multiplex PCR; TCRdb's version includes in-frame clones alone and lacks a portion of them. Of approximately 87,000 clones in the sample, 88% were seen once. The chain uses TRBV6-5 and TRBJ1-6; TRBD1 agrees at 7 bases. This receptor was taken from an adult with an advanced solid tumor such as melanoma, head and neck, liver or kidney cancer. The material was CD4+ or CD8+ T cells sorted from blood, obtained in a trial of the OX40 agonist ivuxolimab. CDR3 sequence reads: CASSFWTGDYNSPLHF. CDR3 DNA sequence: TGTGCCAGCAGTTTCTGGACAGGAGACTATAATTCACCCCTCCACTTT.